This TCR beta chain was sequenced in a study of radiation and T cells in renal cell carcinoma. There are 16 residues in the CDR3. Germline CDR1 reads MNHNS; CDR2 reads SASEGT. V lost 4 bases and J 5 bases, leaving 21 bases between the germline ends. The time point is: blood 4 weeks post-SBRT, at nephrectomy. The sample's treatment: 15 Gy SBRT to primary tumor, nephrectomy 4 weeks later. TCRdb's table, derived via immunoSEQ multiplex PCR, lists solely in-frame clones and lacks some. The sample yields 90,000 to 100,000 clones, approximately 80% seen once. V usage is TRBV6-1 and J usage is TRBJ2-7; D could derive from TRBD1 or TRBD2 (6 bases each). The receptor was derived from a man aged 60-69 years with renal cell carcinoma. The sample in question was blood, obtained from a patient whose treatment included radiotherapy and nephrectomy. The CDR3 is CASSARTGARGDEQYF. CDR3 coding DNA: TGTGCCAGCAGTGCTCGAACGGGGGCCAGGGGTGACGAGCAGTACTTC.